Each of the 24 T cell receptor beta chains below was sequenced from the same sample in a study of T cells expressing NK-cell markers. TCRdb reprocessed the 5' RACE reads, with one entry per CDR3 protein and no DNA. The sample has roughly 390,000 distinct CDR3 sequences. The specimen was blood T cells: a sorted CD56 or NKG2C T cell subset, CD4+ or CD8+ T cells, or bulk PBMC T cells (not recorded which). The receptor set was obtained from a man aged 18-75 years in good health.

This rearrangement joins TRBV2 to TRBJ2-3; absent DNA, TCRdb's TRBD2 call cannot be checked. CDR1 SNHLY and CDR2 FYNNEI come from the germline V gene. The CDR3 covers 16 residues. CDR3 amino acids: CASSEEAGGRTDTQYF.

The V gene is TRBV5-1, the J gene TRBJ2-1; no DNA is available, so the TRBD2 call from TCRdb remains unchecked. CDR3 length: 15 residues. CDR1 and CDR2 (germline): SGHRS, YFSETQ. The CDR3 sequence: CASSLLLAPGTEQFF.

The chain is built from TRBV3-1 and TRBJ1-3; TCRdb names TRBD1, which stays unverified in the absence of DNA. This CDR3 has 16 residues. Germline loops: CDR1 LGHDT, CDR2 YNNKEL (reference sequence). CDR3 sequence: CASSQVAPRDGNTIYF.

The chain recombines TRBV20-1 with TRBJ2-7. Germline loops: CDR1 DFQATT, CDR2 SNEGSKA (reference sequence). The CDR3 sequence is 14 residues long. The chain's CDR3 is CSARVGGRGYEQYF.

The CDR3 reads CASGLPGTGTGYNEQFF. The chain is built from TRBV12-5 and TRBJ2-1; no DNA is available, so the TRBD1 call from TCRdb remains unchecked. Germline CDR1 and CDR2: LGHNT and FRNRAP. The CDR3 spans 17 residues.

This chain links TRBV7-2 with TRBJ2-5; TCRdb names TRBD2, which stays unverified in the absence of DNA. CDR3 length: 16 residues. The germline V gene has CDR1 SGHTA and CDR2 FQGNSA. The CDR3 loop reads CASSKTSGAAQETQYF.

This rearrangement joins TRBV19 to TRBJ2-2; lacking DNA, the TRBD1 call made by TCRdb goes unchecked. The CDR3 extends over 15 amino acids. Germline V lookup: CDR1 LNHDA, CDR2 SQIVND (reference sequence). CDR3 amino acids: CASRRGTGDRGELFF.

The V and J genes are TRBV20-1 and TRBJ2-7; TCRdb lists TRBD2, though no DNA is available to test this call. The CDR3 spans 16 residues. The germline CDR1 and CDR2 sequences are DFQATT and SNEGSKA (reference sequence). The CDR3 sequence is CSAMTSGGPDSYEQYF.

The chain is built from TRBV7-2 and TRBJ1-2; TCRdb reports TRBD1, a call that lacks DNA to check it against. The CDR3 consists of 14 residues. The germline gives CDR1 SGHTA, CDR2 FQGNSA. Here the CDR3 reads CASTYAGTANGYTF.

CDR3 sequence: CASSLDLPRVGTQYF. This sequence joins TRBV11-2 and TRBJ2-5; TCRdb lists TRBD1, though no DNA is available to test this call. CDR1 is SGHAT, CDR2 FQNNGV, per germline. The CDR3 length is 15 residues. Combining the CDR3 with reference TRBV11-2 and TRBJ2-5 gives the whole variable domain EAGVAQSPRYKIIEKRQSVAFWCNPISGHATLYWYQQILGQGPKLLIQFQNNGVVDDSQLPKDRFSAERLKGVDSTLKIQPAKLEDSAVYLCASSLDLPRVGTQYFGPGTRLLVL.

The chain is built from TRBV20-1 and TRBJ1-6; the D call from TCRdb, TRBD1, cannot be confirmed without DNA. The CDR3 totals 15 residues. Germline-derived CDR1 and CDR2 are DFQATT and SNEGSKA (reference sequence). Here the CDR3 reads CSALGQVIYNSPLHF.

J is TRBJ1-1 and V is TRBV7-2; no DNA is available, so the TRBD1 call from TCRdb remains unchecked. CDR1 SGHTA and CDR2 FQGNSA come from the germline V gene. There are 14 residues in the CDR3. The CDR3 protein is CASRTGQMNTEAFF.

The rearrangement uses TRBV6-5 and TRBJ2-7; TCRdb's D gene call, TRBD1, goes unchecked for lack of DNA. CDR3 length: 15 residues. In germline, CDR1 is MNHEY, CDR2 SVGAGI. This CDR3 is CASSYSSPGPYEQYF.

The V call is TRBV3-1, the J call TRBJ2-5. Per germline, CDR1 LGHDT and CDR2 YNNKEL (reference sequence). The CDR3 runs 13 residues. This CDR3 is CASRHWTVETQYF.

The CDR3 loop reads CASSFPPWTGFTEAFF. The V call is TRBV7-8, the J call TRBJ1-1; TCRdb calls TRBD1, which cannot be checked without DNA. Per germline, CDR1 SGHVS and CDR2 FQNEAQ. The CDR3 runs 16 residues.

CDR3 loop: CARSTTGTVGETQYF. The chain is built from TRBV5-3 and TRBJ2-5; the TRBD1 assignment by TCRdb is unverifiable without DNA. TRBV5-3 is identified as an open reading frame with a role that is uncertain. CDR3 size: 15 residues.

CDR3 sequence reads: CAIRGGTRGGDEQFF. V is TRBV10-3 and J is TRBJ2-1; TCRdb selects TRBD2, and the lack of DNA leaves this call unchecked. CDR3 length equals 15 residues. CDR1 and CDR2 from the germline V gene are ENHRY and SYGVKD.

The chain joins TRBV5-1 to TRBJ2-1; as DNA is missing, the TRBD1 call by TCRdb cannot be tested. CDR1 SGHRS and CDR2 YFSETQ come from the germline V gene. The CDR3 sequence is 14 residues long. CDR3 residues: CASSAGTTYNEQFF.

The CDR3: CASSFAGTHFRGQYF. V and J are TRBV12-3 or TRBV12-4 and TRBJ2-7; there is no DNA to check the TCRdb D call of TRBD1. This CDR3 spans 15 amino acids.

V is TRBV12-3 or TRBV12-4 and J is TRBJ2-1; TCRdb indicates TRBD2, and absent DNA this call remains unverified. The CDR3 contains 15 residues. This CDR3 is CASSLLGARGNEQFF.

The chain uses TRBV9 and TRBJ2-1; TCRdb's assignment of TRBD2 cannot be checked, as there is no DNA. The germline CDR1 and CDR2 sequences are SGDLS and YYNGEE. The CDR3 contains 16 residues. CDR3 loop: CASSGSGYSSYNEQFF.

The chain joins TRBV5-4 to TRBJ2-7; TCRdb designates TRBD1, a call that cannot be tested without DNA. The CDR3 runs to 15 residues. The germline V gene encodes CDR1 SGHNT and CDR2 YYREEE (reference sequence). CDR3: CASSPREGADVEQYF.

The chain links TRBV2 to TRBJ1-2; the D gene TCRdb calls, TRBD1, cannot be checked with no DNA. Germline V gives CDR1 SNHLY, CDR2 FYNNEI. The CDR3 extends over 15 amino acids. Here the CDR3 reads CASSEPPGRGGGYTF.

This chain uses TRBV7-2 with TRBJ2-1; TCRdb names TRBD2, which stays unverified in the absence of DNA. The CDR3 is 16 residues long. Germline-derived CDR1 and CDR2 are SGHTA and FQGNSA. The chain's CDR3 is CASSSAIRSSGNEQFF.